Presented here are 21 T cell receptor beta chains from one specimen sequenced in a study of cytomegalovirus exposure and HLA in healthy donors. Primers included in the PCR were 60 Vbeta and 13 Jbeta primers. Assay: immunoSEQ multiplex PCR; the TCRdb copy retains only in-frame clones and omits some. This table has some 100,000 clones, less than 80% appearing once. What was sequenced was PBMCs. These receptors originate from a woman aged 50 to 60 in good health and CMV-seropositive.

The chain joins TRBV7-6 to TRBJ1-6; D not certain. Trimming left V 1 base short and J 6 bases short, with 16 bases between. The CDR3 is 17 amino acids. Germline CDR1 reads SGHVS; CDR2 reads FNYEAQ. This CDR3 reads CASSLGADYLGNSPLHF. The CDR3 region has the DNA TGTGCCAGCAGCTTAGGGGCAGATTATCTCGGTAATTCACCCCTCCACTTT.

The gene calls are TRBV6-4 and TRBJ2-5; 7 nucleotides align to TRBD1. Germline values: CDR1 MRHNA, CDR2 SNTAGT. The CDR3 covers 15 residues. V was pared by 4 bases and J by 5 bases, with 10 bases of the junction left unmatched. The CDR3 DNA follows: TGTGCCAGCAGTGGAGGGACAGACCAAGAGGAGACCCAGTACTTC. Encoded protein: CASSGGTDQEETQYF.

The CDR3 bases are TGTGCCAGCAGCTTAGGTCAGGGGCGATCGGGGAACACTGAAGCTTTCTTT. It yields the protein CASSLGQGRSGNTEAFF. This sequence joins TRBV7-9 and TRBJ1-1, with a tentative D call TRBD1 (6 bases). V shed 1 base and J shed 1 base, with 16 bases lying between them. In germline, CDR1 is SEHNR, CDR2 FQNEAQ (reference sequence). The CDR3 has 17 residues.

The rearrangement uses TRBV2 and TRBJ2-7, with D possibly TRBD2 on 5 matching bases. V lost 6 bases to trimming and J lost 2 bases, with 11 bases between them. CDR1 is SNHLY, CDR2 FYNNEI, per germline. This CDR3 has 13 amino acids. CDR3 coding DNA: TGTGCCAGCAGGGACTTCGACCCCTACGAGCAGTACTTC. Residues: CASRDFDPYEQYF. Complete variable domain (other parts from reference TRBV2 and TRBJ2-7): EPEVTQTPSHQVTQMGQEVILRCVPISNHLYFYWYRQILGQKVEFLVSFYNNEISEKSEIFDDQFSVERPDGSNFTLKIRSTKLEDSAMYFCASRDFDPYEQYFGPGTRLTVT.

The chain carries TRBV29-1 and TRBJ2-2; 13 nucleotides line up with TRBD2. Germline assignment: CDR1 SQVTM and CDR2 ANQGSEA. The CDR3 sequence is 17 residues long. V shed 6 bases, J shed 2 bases, and the junction held 9 bases outside the gene matches. CDR3 DNA: TGCAGCGTAGGAAAGACTAGCGGGGGGCCAAACACCGGGGAGCTGTTTTTT. As protein: CSVGKTSGGPNTGELFF.

The chain is built from TRBV6-5 and TRBJ1-2; D perhaps matches TRBD1 (6 bases). Looked up from germline, CDR1 is MNHEY and CDR2 is SVGAGI. The CDR3 length is 14 residues. Deletions cut 3 bases from V and 4 bases from J, with 12 bases between. CDR3 protein: CASSYTGNSYGYTF. The CDR3 nucleotides are TGTGCCAGCAGTTATACAGGGAATAGCTATGGCTACACCTTC.

The chain recombines TRBV19 with TRBJ2-7, with D uncertain. V was shortened by 5 bases and J by 0 bases, with 14 bases between the two germline ends. The CDR3 totals 15 residues. Germline assignment: CDR1 LNHDA and CDR2 SQIVND (reference sequence). CDR3 bases: TGTGCCAGTAGTCCCAGCGACCCGAGCTCCTACGAGCAGTACTTC. Protein product: CASSPSDPSSYEQYF.

This clone was detected a few times. This sequence joins TRBV28 and TRBJ2-3; D gene ambiguous. There are 15 residues in the CDR3. The germline V and J ends were trimmed by 6 bases and 2 bases, with 15 bases remaining between them. Per the germline V gene, CDR1 is MDHEN and CDR2 is SYDVKM. CDR3 bases: TGTGCCAGCAGCCTTTCCCCAGGAAACACAGATACGCAGTATTTT. This codes for CASSLSPGNTDTQYF.

The sample holds one count of this clone. CDR3 loop: CASSLTGQGLETQYF. The CDR3 bases are TGTGCCAGCAGCTTAACAGGACAGGGGCTTGAGACCCAGTACTTC. V and J are TRBV7-3 and TRBJ2-5, with 9 nucleotides matching TRBD1. The CDR3 runs to 15 residues. Losses at the gene ends were 0 bases for V and 5 bases for J; bases not matched to a gene: 4. Germline CDR1 and CDR2: SGHTA and FQGTGA.

V gene TRBV29-1 combines with J gene TRBJ1-5; TRBD1 might be the D (5 bases). Germline V gene sequence: CDR1 SQVTM, CDR2 ANQGSEA. Trimming left V 3 bases short and J 6 bases short, with 12 bases between. This CDR3 has 13 amino acids. The CDR3 sequence is CSVEGGLGQPQHF. The CDR3 region has the DNA TGCAGCGTTGAGGGGGGTTTGGGTCAGCCCCAGCATTTT.

Remarks on this clone: In the same sample, other DNA sequences code for this CDR3. CDR3 nucleotide sequence: TGTGCCAGCAGAGGTACAGGGTCGGTTTCCTATGGCTACACCTTC. Its protein product is CASRGTGSVSYGYTF. The chain carries TRBV25-1 and TRBJ1-2; D is possibly TRBD1 (6 bases). This CDR3 has 15 residues. The V and J ends lost 6 bases and 4 bases respectively, with 18 bases between them. The germline V gene has CDR1 MGHDK and CDR2 SYGVNS.

The V gene is TRBV5-4, the J gene TRBJ1-2; D is unclear. CDR1 and CDR2 from the germline V gene are SGHNT and YYREEE (reference sequence). The V end lost 4 bases, the J end lost 0 bases, and 13 bases lay between the germline ends. The CDR3 consists of 15 residues. The CDR3 loop reads CASSPPGVANYGYTF. For the CDR3, the DNA is TGTGCCAGCAGCCCCCCGGGAGTGGCTAACTATGGCTACACCTTC.

The rearrangement links TRBV6-1 to TRBJ2-7, with a weak D call TRBD2 (7 bases). The CDR3 is 16 residues long. Germline CDR1 is MNHNS and CDR2 is SASEGT. The ends were cut back, 2 bases at V and 6 bases at J, with 20 bases in the middle. The CDR3, as DNA: TGTGCCAGCAGTGAACAAGTGGATAGAGGGGGGGGCGAGCAGTACTTC. This codes for CASSEQVDRGGGEQYF.

V usage is TRBV11-3 and J usage is TRBJ2-3; D is possibly TRBD2 (6 bases). Germline V gene data show CDR1 as SGHNT and CDR2 as YENEEA. The CDR3 has 15 residues. V lost 2 bases and J 3 bases, leaving 12 bases between the germline ends. CDR3 nucleotides: TGTGCCAGCAGCTTATTCGGGAGCCAGACAGATACGCAGTATTTT. It codes for CASSLFGSQTDTQYF.

The chain links TRBV5-1 to TRBJ2-2; 12 positions match TRBD1. Germline values: CDR1 SGHRS, CDR2 YFSETQ. V shed 4 bases, J shed 7 bases, and the junction held 5 bases outside the gene matches. The CDR3 consists of 15 residues. The CDR3 region is CASSTGQGAFGELFF. Here the CDR3 DNA reads TGCGCCAGCAGCACGGGACAGGGGGCCTTCGGGGAGCTGTTTTTT.

The chain employs TRBV7-2 and TRBJ2-1; a weak D match, TRBD2 (5 bases). CDR1 is SGHTA and CDR2 is FQGNSA in the germline V gene. Deletions cut 5 bases from V and 4 bases from J, with 12 bases between. The length of the CDR3 is 14 residues. The CDR3, as DNA: TGTGCCAGCAGCCCTCCCGGGATTTACAATGAGCAGTTCTTC. Encoded protein: CASSPPGIYNEQFF.

This clone was detected only a few times. The V and J genes are TRBV7-9 and TRBJ2-1; 10 nucleotides line up with TRBD2. The germline gives CDR1 SEHNR, CDR2 FQNEAQ (reference sequence). J gave up 8 bases and V 2 bases, and 15 bases lay outside the gene matches. The CDR3 is 18 amino acids. Here the CDR3 reads CASSLPPRLAGIRDEQFF. The CDR3 DNA sequence: TGTGCCAGCAGCTTACCACCCAGACTAGCGGGTATTAGGGATGAGCAGTTCTTC.

J is TRBJ2-5 and V is TRBV15; 10 bases are shared with TRBD2. CDR3 size: 15 residues. V shed 1 base and J 3 bases; nucleotides not matched to a gene: 2. Germline CDR1 LNHNV, CDR2 YYDKDF (reference sequence). CDR3 residues: CATSRATSGKETQYF. The CDR3 DNA reads as TGTGCCACCAGCAGAGCAACTAGCGGGAAAGAGACCCAGTACTTC.

CDR3 amino acids: CASSRGTSGGIYSGELFF. The CDR3, as DNA: TGCGCCAGCAGCCGAGGGACTAGCGGGGGGATCTACTCCGGGGAGCTGTTTTTT. The V call is TRBV5-1, the J call TRBJ2-2, with 15 bases aligning to TRBD2. Germline trimming cut 4 bases from V and 6 bases from J; bases unmatched to any gene: 10. Looked up from germline, CDR1 is SGHRS and CDR2 is YFSETQ. CDR3 length: 18 residues.

This clone was seen a few times. This chain uses TRBV5-4 with TRBJ2-5, with D unclear. Trimming shortened V by 4 bases and J by 5 bases, and 18 bases separated the two germline ends. Looked up from germline, CDR1 is SGHNT and CDR2 is YYREEE (reference sequence). The CDR3 is made up of 15 amino acids. Here the CDR3 DNA reads TGTGCCAGCAGCCTCCGAGCCTCGTCCCTGGAGACCCAGTACTTC. It is translated as CASSLRASSLETQYF.

The DNA for the CDR3 is TGTGCCAGCTATTACGGCGGGGGGGCCAAGAGATTGTATAATGAGCAGTTCTTC. Its protein product is CASYYGGGAKRLYNEQFF. The gene calls are TRBV2 and TRBJ2-1, with 9 bases identical to TRBD2. Germline CDR1 reads SNHLY; CDR2 reads FYNNEI. The CDR3 loop spans 18 amino acids. J gave up 7 bases and V 8 bases, and 21 bases lay outside the gene matches.